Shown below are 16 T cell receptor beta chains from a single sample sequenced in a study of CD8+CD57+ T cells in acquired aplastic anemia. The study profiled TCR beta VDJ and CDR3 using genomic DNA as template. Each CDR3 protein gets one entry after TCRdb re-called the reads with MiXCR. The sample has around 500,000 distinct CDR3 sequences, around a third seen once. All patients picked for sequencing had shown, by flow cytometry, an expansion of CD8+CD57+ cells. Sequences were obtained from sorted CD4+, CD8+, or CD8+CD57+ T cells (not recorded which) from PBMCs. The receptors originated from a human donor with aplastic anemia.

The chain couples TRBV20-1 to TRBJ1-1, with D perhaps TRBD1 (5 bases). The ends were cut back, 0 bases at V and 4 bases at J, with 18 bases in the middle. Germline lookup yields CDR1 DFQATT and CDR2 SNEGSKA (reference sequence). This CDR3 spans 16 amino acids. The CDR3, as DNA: TGCAGTGCTAGAGATCGTGACCGGGGCTGGGGCACTGAAGCTTTCTTT. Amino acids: CSARDRDRGWGTEAFF.

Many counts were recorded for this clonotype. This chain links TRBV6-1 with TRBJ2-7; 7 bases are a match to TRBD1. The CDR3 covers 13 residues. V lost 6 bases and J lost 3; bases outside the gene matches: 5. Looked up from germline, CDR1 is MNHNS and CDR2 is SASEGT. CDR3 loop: CASRSTGSYEQYF. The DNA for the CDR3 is TGTGCCAGCAGGTCGACAGGGAGCTACGAGCAGTACTTC.

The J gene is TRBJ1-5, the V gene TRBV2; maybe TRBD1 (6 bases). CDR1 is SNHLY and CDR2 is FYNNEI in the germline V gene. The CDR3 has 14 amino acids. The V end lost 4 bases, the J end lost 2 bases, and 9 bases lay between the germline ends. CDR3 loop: CASSGGGGNQPQHF. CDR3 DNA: TGTGCCAGCAGTGGGGGGGGCGGCAATCAGCCCCAGCATTTT.

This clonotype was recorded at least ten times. The CDR3 sequence is CSVEALAGAGNEQFF. The CDR3 nucleotides are TGCAGCGTTGAAGCTCTAGCGGGAGCTGGTAATGAGCAGTTCTTC. V usage is TRBV29-1 and J usage is TRBJ2-1; 10 bases are shared with TRBD2. Per the germline V gene, CDR1 is SQVTM and CDR2 is ANQGSEA. The V gene end was trimmed by 1 base and the J gene end by 7 bases; junction bases not matched to a gene: 7. This CDR3 has 15 residues.

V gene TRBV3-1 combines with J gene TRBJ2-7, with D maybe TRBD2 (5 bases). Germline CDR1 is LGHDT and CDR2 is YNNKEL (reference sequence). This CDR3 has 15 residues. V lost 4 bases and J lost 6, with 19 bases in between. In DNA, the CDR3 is TGTGCCAGCAGCCCGGAACTAGTATTGGGCGGCGAGCAGTACTTC. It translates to CASSPELVLGGEQYF.

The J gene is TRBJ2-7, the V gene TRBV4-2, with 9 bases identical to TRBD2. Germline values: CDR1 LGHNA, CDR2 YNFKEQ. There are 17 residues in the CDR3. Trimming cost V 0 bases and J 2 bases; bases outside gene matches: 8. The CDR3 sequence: CASSQEPKTSGAYEQYF. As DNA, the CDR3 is TGTGCCAGCAGCCAAGAACCAAAGACTAGCGGAGCCTACGAGCAGTACTTC.

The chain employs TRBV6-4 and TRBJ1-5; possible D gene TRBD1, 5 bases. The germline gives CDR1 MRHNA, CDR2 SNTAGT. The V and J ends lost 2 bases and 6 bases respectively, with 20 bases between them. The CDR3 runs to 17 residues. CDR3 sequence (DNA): TGTGCCAGCAGTGACCAGGGAAATTGGGCCCAGGGTCAGCCCCAGCATTTT. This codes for CASSDQGNWAQGQPQHF.

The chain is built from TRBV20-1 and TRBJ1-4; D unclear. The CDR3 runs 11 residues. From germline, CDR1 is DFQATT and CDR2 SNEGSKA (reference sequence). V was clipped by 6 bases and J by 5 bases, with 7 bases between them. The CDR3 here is CSATLNEKLFF. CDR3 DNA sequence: TGCAGTGCAACGTTAAATGAAAAACTGTTTTTT.

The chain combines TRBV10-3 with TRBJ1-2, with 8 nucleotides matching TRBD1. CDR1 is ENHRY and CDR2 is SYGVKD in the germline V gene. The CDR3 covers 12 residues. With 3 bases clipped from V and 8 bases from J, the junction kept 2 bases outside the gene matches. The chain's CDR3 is CAISDRGQGYTF. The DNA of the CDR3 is TGTGCCATCAGTGACAGGGGGCAAGGCTACACCTTC.

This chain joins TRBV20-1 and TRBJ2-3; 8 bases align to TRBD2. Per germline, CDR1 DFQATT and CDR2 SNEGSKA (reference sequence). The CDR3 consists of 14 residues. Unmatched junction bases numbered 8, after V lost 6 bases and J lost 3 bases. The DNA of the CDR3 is TGCAGTGCCCTGACTAGCGAGATGACAGATACGCAGTATTTT. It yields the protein CSALTSEMTDTQYF.

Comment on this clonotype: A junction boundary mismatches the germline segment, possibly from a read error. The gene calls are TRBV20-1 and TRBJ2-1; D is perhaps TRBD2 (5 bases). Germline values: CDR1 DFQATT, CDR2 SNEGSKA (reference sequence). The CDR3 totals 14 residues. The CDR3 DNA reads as TGCAGCGCCGGGATCCTGCCTTCCTACAATGAGCAGCTCTTC. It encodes CSAGILPSYNEQLF.

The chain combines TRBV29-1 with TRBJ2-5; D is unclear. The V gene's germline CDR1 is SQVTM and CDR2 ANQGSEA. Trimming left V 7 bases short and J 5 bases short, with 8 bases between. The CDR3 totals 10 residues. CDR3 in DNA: TGCAGCGCCAGGCGCGAGACCCAGTACTTC. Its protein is CSARRETQYF.

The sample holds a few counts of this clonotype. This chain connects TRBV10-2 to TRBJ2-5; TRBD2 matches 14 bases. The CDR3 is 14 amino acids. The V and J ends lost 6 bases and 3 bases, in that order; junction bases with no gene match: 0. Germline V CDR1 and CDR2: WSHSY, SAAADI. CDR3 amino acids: CASRGLAGEETQYF. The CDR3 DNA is TGCGCCAGCAGGGGACTAGCGGGGGAAGAGACCCAGTACTTC.

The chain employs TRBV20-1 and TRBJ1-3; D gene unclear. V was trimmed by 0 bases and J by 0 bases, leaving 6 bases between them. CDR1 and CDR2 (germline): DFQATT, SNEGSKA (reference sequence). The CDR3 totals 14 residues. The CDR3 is CSARDSYSGNTIYF. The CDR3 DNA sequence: TGCAGTGCTAGAGACAGCTACTCTGGAAACACCATATATTTT.

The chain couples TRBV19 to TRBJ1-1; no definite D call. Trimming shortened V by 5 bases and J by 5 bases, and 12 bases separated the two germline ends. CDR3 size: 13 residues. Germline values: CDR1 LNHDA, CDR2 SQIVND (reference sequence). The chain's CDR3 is CASSPPAGTEAFF. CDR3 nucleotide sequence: TGTGCCAGTAGTCCCCCTGCGGGGACTGAAGCTTTCTTT.

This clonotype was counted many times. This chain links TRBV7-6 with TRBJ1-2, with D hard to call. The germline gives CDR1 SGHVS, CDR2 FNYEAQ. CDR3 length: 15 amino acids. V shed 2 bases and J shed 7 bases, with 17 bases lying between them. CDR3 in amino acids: CASSLRSGSVSGYTF. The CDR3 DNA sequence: TGTGCCAGCAGCTTACGCTCGGGGTCTGTGAGTGGCTACACCTTC.